This is a list of T cell receptor beta chains from one sample in a study of blood T cells in healthy people across ages. TCRdb independently ran MiXCR on the 5' RACE reads; one entry per CDR3 protein. The sample has around 650,000 distinct CDR3 sequences; around 32% are singletons. Sequenced input: blood. The receptor set was obtained from an elderly woman in good health. Each CDR3 is given without its conserved first and last residue.

j_call v_call cdr3_aa
TRBJ2-1 TRBV7-2 ASSLSGISYNEQF
TRBJ1-4 TRBV3-1 ASSQVGRLNEKLF
TRBJ2-1 TRBV10-3 AISDRDRGESQQF
TRBJ2-3 TRBV11-3 ASSLGVGVTDTQY
TRBJ2-7 TRBV20-1 SAPLGAALGPSYEQY
TRBJ2-3 TRBV9 ASSVVPETDTQY
TRBJ2-7 TRBV20-1 SARDIRRQTSYEQY
TRBJ2-1 TRBV6-1 ASSLAGELNEQF
TRBJ2-7 TRBV7-9 ASGLGGLAGNHYEQY
TRBJ2-3 TRBV11-2 ASSLSSGVTDTQY
TRBJ2-4 TRBV20-1 SARVRTSGNYVQY
TRBJ1-5 TRBV5-6 ASSLGTGSEAGRPQH
TRBJ1-6 TRBV5-1 AGSLDRTGNSPLH
TRBJ1-5 TRBV3-1 ASSPKGPGIDNQPQH
TRBJ2-2 TRBV5-5 ASSLATDVGELF
- TRBV30 AWSVIGEQY
TRBJ1-6 TRBV7-9 ASSFQGTNNSPLH
TRBJ2-3 TRBV20-1 SASGGAFDTQY
TRBJ2-2 TRBV4-2 ASSQVTFRGPSTGELF
TRBJ1-1 TRBV30 AWTKGQMYTEAF
TRBJ2-7 TRBV20-1 SAPGDSPHEQY
TRBJ2-7 TRBV10-3 AITAGGSYEQY
TRBJ2-1 TRBV20-1 SARRVGQTYNEQF
TRBJ2-1 TRBV12-3/TRBV12-4 ASRPPLAASYNEQF
TRBJ2-7 TRBV6-1 AVQDSRGGTYEQY
TRBJ2-3 TRBV5-6 ASRRSTDTQY
TRBJ2-5 TRBV12-5 ASGAAPGWEQY
TRBJ2-7 TRBV12-3/TRBV12-4 ASSLVIAGDSYEQY
TRBJ2-7 TRBV5-1 ASRNRDRAYEQY
TRBJ1-2 TRBV5-1 ASSLAGSRYDGYT
TRBJ2-5 TRBV3-1 ASSQETPRGTQY
TRBJ2-1 TRBV19 ASRPGQGGVNEQF
TRBJ2-5 TRBV6-5 ASSWGPGLAAQETQY
TRBJ2-5 TRBV5-1 ASSGGTGRNQETQY
TRBJ1-1 TRBV2 ASSRSAGGFEAF
TRBJ2-7 TRBV5-1 ASSLGFPSETARSYEQY
TRBJ2-1 TRBV9 ASSVGGGVHNEQF